Listed here are 27 T cell receptor beta chains from one sample, sequenced in a study of Graves' ophthalmopathy and Graves' hyperthyroidism. TCR beta CDR3 amplification used RNA transcripts. HTBI primers primed a first-round RT-PCR, and a second-round multiplex PCR followed. TCRdb reanalysed the multiplex PCR reads using MiXCR and keeps one entry per CDR3 protein. The table has about 620,000 distinct CDR3 sequences, about a fifth seen once. The sample consisted of peripheral blood. The receptors were sampled from a woman aged 18-29 years with stable Graves' hyperthyroidism. Some clones in this sample may be carry-over from other donors' samples.

This clonotype was seen more than once but under ten times. V usage is TRBV24-1 and J usage is TRBJ2-5; TRBD1 aligns across 9 bases. Trimming took 4 bases from V and 4 from J; bases not matched to a gene: 6. Per germline, CDR1 KGHDR and CDR2 SFDVKD. The CDR3 sequence is 15 residues long. The CDR3 sequence: CATSEQGAGLETQYF. DNA of the CDR3: TGTGCCACCAGTGAACAGGGGGCGGGGTTAGAGACCCAGTACTTC.

V gene TRBV11-1 combines with J gene TRBJ2-7; D gene uncertain. Germline V gene data show CDR1 as SGHAT and CDR2 as FQDESV (reference sequence). The CDR3 runs 16 residues. The germline V and J ends were trimmed by 4 bases and 3 bases, with 19 bases remaining between them. This chain's CDR3 is CASSSTDGVRNYEQYF. The CDR3 coding sequence is TGTGCCAGCAGCTCGACTGACGGAGTCCGGAACTACGAGCAGTACTTC.

This clonotype appeared a few times. V and J are TRBV7-9 and TRBJ2-7, with TRBD1 as a possible D gene (6 bases). Trimming stripped 5 bases from V and 4 bases from J, with 15 bases between. CDR1 and CDR2 from the germline V gene are SEHNR and FQNEAQ (reference sequence). CDR3 length: 14 residues. The CDR3 bases are TGTGCCAGCAGCCTCGACAGGCTCGGTTACGAGCAGTACTTC. Residues: CASSLDRLGYEQYF.

There are many counts of this clonotype. The chain is built from TRBV6-2 or TRBV6-3 and TRBJ2-7, with D uncertain. The V end lost 6 bases, the J end lost 4 bases, and 7 bases lay between the germline ends. From germline, CDR1 is MNHEY and CDR2 SVGEGT. The CDR3 covers 11 residues. The CDR3 loop reads CASSADYEQYF. The CDR3 DNA sequence: TGTGCCAGCAGCGCCGATTACGAGCAGTACTTC.

In its sample, this clonotype was seen a few times. The chain has TRBV6-2 or TRBV6-3 and TRBJ2-7; 7 nucleotides align to TRBD1. The junction had 6 bases not matched to a gene; V was cut back by 2 bases and J by 5 bases. The CDR3 has 14 residues. CDR1 and CDR2 (germline): MNHEY, SVGEGT. DNA of the CDR3: TGTGCCAGCAGTTACCAGACAGGGCTCGACGAGCAGTACTTC. Residues: CASSYQTGLDEQYF.

This clonotype has ten or more counts. This rearrangement joins TRBV20-1 to TRBJ2-7, with D possibly matching TRBD2 (6 bases). V was pared by 6 bases and J by 2 bases, with 17 bases between. Germline V lookup: CDR1 DFQATT, CDR2 SNEGSKA (reference sequence). This CDR3 has 14 residues. CDR3 DNA sequence: TGCAGTGCCCGAGCAGGGACTGTACCCTACGAGCAGTACTTC. This gives the protein CSARAGTVPYEQYF.

This clonotype was seen repeatedly, ten times or more. This rearrangement joins TRBV12-3 or TRBV12-4 to TRBJ2-7, with 7 bases aligning to TRBD1. V was clipped by 5 bases and J by 2 bases; unmatched bases: 9. CDR3 length: 15 amino acids. The CDR3 here is CASSPEGAKPYEQYF. In DNA, the CDR3 is TGTGCCAGCAGTCCCGAGGGGGCGAAGCCCTACGAGCAGTACTTC.

Note on this clonotype: The missing conserved phenylalanine or tryptophan at the end of this CDR3 makes a read error likely. This chain uses TRBV4-2 with TRBJ1-3, with D possibly TRBD1 on 5 matching bases. This CDR3 is built from 18 residues. Germline lookup yields CDR1 LGHNA and CDR2 YNFKEQ. Trimming removed 2 bases from V and 0 bases from J, with 17 bases in between. CDR3 sequence: CASSQRGFGLHSGNTIYL. In nucleotides, the CDR3 is TGTGCCAGCAGCCAAAGGGGCTTCGGGCTGCACTCTGGAAACACCATATATCTT.

This clonotype has just a few counts. The V gene is TRBV6-1, the J gene TRBJ1-4; 9 bases are a match to TRBD1. Trimming removed 6 bases from V and 5 bases from J; junction bases left unmatched: 4. CDR1 MNHNS and CDR2 SASEGT come from the germline V gene. This CDR3 has 14 residues. For the CDR3, the DNA is TGTGCCAGCAGAACAGGGGGCTGGAATGAAAAACTGTTTTTT. Amino acid sequence: CASRTGGWNEKLFF.

This clonotype was found a few times. This chain uses TRBV13 with TRBJ1-2; possible D gene TRBD1, 6 bases. The CDR3 spans 13 residues. Germline V lookup: CDR1 PRHDT, CDR2 FYEKMQ (reference sequence). V lost 7 bases to trimming and J lost 5 bases, with 14 bases between them. The CDR3 spells CASIPGAAYGYTF. In DNA form, the CDR3 reads TGTGCCAGCATCCCGGGGGCAGCTTATGGCTACACCTTC.

This clonotype was recorded a few times. The J gene is TRBJ2-5, the V gene TRBV5-1, with 10 bases fitting TRBD2. Germline V gene lookup returns CDR1 SGHRS and CDR2 YFSETQ. CDR3 length: 15 residues. V dropped 5 bases and J dropped 5; count of bases not matched to a gene: 9. The CDR3 DNA follows: TGCGCCAGCAGACCGACTAGCGGGTATGCGGAGACCCAGTACTTC. This gives the protein CASRPTSGYAETQYF. Supplemented by reference TRBV5-1 and TRBJ2-5, the full variable domain reads KAGVTQTPRYLIKTRGQQVTLSCSPISGHRSVSWYQQTPGQGLQFLFEYFSETQRNKGNFPGRFSGRQFSNSRSEMNVSTLELGDSALYLCASRPTSGYAETQYFGPGTRLLVL.

The chain is built from TRBV6-1 and TRBJ2-7; TRBD1 matches at 9 bases. J gave up 5 bases and V 2 bases, and 4 bases lay outside the gene matches. The CDR3 contains 14 residues. Germline V gene sequence: CDR1 MNHNS, CDR2 SASEGT. The CDR3 here is CASSEWTGADEQYF. CDR3 coding DNA: TGTGCCAGCAGTGAATGGACAGGGGCGGACGAGCAGTACTTC.

This clonotype was recorded at least ten times. The rearrangement links TRBV6-2 or TRBV6-3 to TRBJ2-6; D gene uncertain. Trimming took 7 bases from V and 4 from J, leaving 17 bases between them. Germline lookup yields CDR1 MNHEY and CDR2 SVGEGT. CDR3 length: 16 residues. The CDR3 reads CASNPARTDGANVLTF. The CDR3 region has the DNA TGTGCCAGCAACCCCGCGAGGACGGACGGGGCCAACGTCCTGACTTTC.

This clonotype was recorded at least ten times. This sequence joins TRBV30 and TRBJ1-5; D not certain. Germline V gene data show CDR1 as GTSNPN and CDR2 as SVGIG (reference sequence). Trimming took 1 base from V and 5 from J, leaving 12 bases between them. There are 14 residues in the CDR3. In DNA form, the CDR3 reads TGTGCCTGGAGTGATGGCCAGCTTTATCAGCCCCAGCATTTT. Translating gives CAWSDGQLYQPQHF. The whole variable domain, remainder taken from reference TRBV30 and TRBJ1-5, is SQTIHQWPATLVQPVGSPLSLECTVEGTSNPNLYWYRQAAGRGLQLLFYSVGIGQISSEVPQNLSASRPQDRQFILSSKKLLLSDSGFYLCAWSDGQLYQPQHFGDGTRLSIL.

Only a few counts were recorded for this clonotype. The CDR3 is CASSLGPSDNQPQHF. CDR3 DNA: TGCGCCAGCAGCTTGGGACCCTCGGACAATCAGCCCCAGCATTTT. The chain uses TRBV5-1 and TRBJ1-5; no definite D call. There are 15 residues in the CDR3. V was shortened by 0 bases and J by 3 bases, with 10 bases between the two germline ends. Germline CDR1 SGHRS, CDR2 YFSETQ.

V is TRBV7-2 and J is TRBJ2-7, with D tentatively TRBD1 or TRBD2 (5 bases each). The V end was cut by 5 bases, the J end by 3 bases, with 17 bases between. The CDR3 length is 15 residues. The germline V gene encodes CDR1 SGHTA and CDR2 FQGNSA. CDR3 coding DNA: TGTGCCAGCAGCCCTAATGGGGACCCACTCTACGAGCAGTACTTC. It yields the protein CASSPNGDPLYEQYF.

This clonotype was counted ten times or more. CDR3 in DNA: TGTGCCACCAGTGAGGGACAGTATGGCTACACCTTC. This sequence encodes CATSEGQYGYTF. This chain joins TRBV24-1 and TRBJ1-2; 7 bases match TRBD1. Germline CDR1 is KGHDR and CDR2 is SFDVKD. Trimming at V came to 4 bases and at J to 5 bases, leaving 0 bases not matched to a gene. The CDR3 has 12 residues.

The rearrangement links TRBV10-3 to TRBJ2-3; D gene unclear. CDR1 and CDR2 from the germline V gene are ENHRY and SYGVKD. Trimming pared 3 bases from V and 6 bases from J, leaving 4 bases between. CDR3 length equals 11 residues. CDR3 nucleotide sequence: TGTGCCATCAGTGATGGGGATACGCAGTATTTT. As protein: CAISDGDTQYF.

This clonotype has a count of ten or more. The gene calls are TRBV20-1 and TRBJ1-1, with D maybe TRBD1 (6 bases). Trimming pared 5 bases from V and 4 bases from J, leaving 17 bases between. Germline CDR1 DFQATT, CDR2 SNEGSKA (reference sequence). The CDR3 totals 14 residues. The chain's CDR3 is CSAYAQGRSTEAFF. As DNA, the CDR3 is TGCAGTGCTTACGCACAGGGTAGAAGCACTGAAGCTTTCTTT.

The sample holds many counts of this clonotype. The chain has TRBV11-2 and TRBJ2-5, with TRBD2 as a possible D gene (5 bases). Trimming took off 3 bases at V and 0 bases at J, with 8 bases between the two ends. The CDR3 sequence is 14 residues long. Germline CDR1 and CDR2: SGHAT and FQNNGV. CDR3 in amino acids: CASSFWRDQETQYF. The CDR3 DNA is TGTGCCAGCAGCTTCTGGCGGGACCAAGAGACCCAGTACTTC.

This clonotype was seen a handful of times. This chain connects TRBV7-3 to TRBJ2-6; no definite D call. Germline V gene sequence: CDR1 SGHTA, CDR2 FQGTGA. The CDR3 length is 18 residues. The V end lost 5 bases, the J end lost 0 bases, and 17 bases lay between the germline ends. The CDR3 DNA follows: TGTGCCAGCAGCCCCTCCACCTGGGCCGACTCTGGGGCCAACGTCCTGACTTTC. Translating it yields CASSPSTWADSGANVLTF.

Ten or more counts support this clonotype. The chain combines TRBV20-1 with TRBJ1-2, with a weak D call TRBD1 (6 bases). This CDR3 has 12 residues. From germline, CDR1 is DFQATT and CDR2 SNEGSKA (reference sequence). V lost 5 bases to trimming and J lost 1 base, with 8 bases between them. The CDR3 is CSAGTLNYGYTF. For the CDR3, the DNA is TGCAGTGCTGGGACACTTAACTATGGCTACACCTTC.

This clonotype appeared many times. One junction end disagrees with the germline gene, perhaps due to a read error. The chain couples TRBV10-3 to TRBJ2-7, with 7 positions matching TRBD1. CDR3 size: 13 residues. Germline-derived CDR1 and CDR2 are ENHRY and SYGVKD. The CDR3 DNA reads TGTGCCATCAATGAGGGACAGAACTACGAGCAGTACTTC. Protein: CAINEGQNYEQYF.

The V gene is TRBV15, the J gene TRBJ2-7; no clear D. CDR3 length equals 13 residues. V lost 0 bases and J 6 bases, leaving 9 bases between the germline ends. Germline CDR1 is LNHNV and CDR2 is YYDKDF (reference sequence). The CDR3 is CATSRDLRTEQYF. Written as DNA, the CDR3 is TGTGCCACCAGCAGAGATTTGAGGACCGAGCAGTACTTC.

The chain links TRBV20-1 to TRBJ2-7, with D unresolved. V lost 1 base to trimming and J lost 0 bases, with 13 bases between them. This CDR3 has 15 residues. CDR1 is DFQATT and CDR2 is SNEGSKA in the germline V gene (reference sequence). The CDR3 sequence is CSARGGKQSSYEQYF. The CDR3 bases are TGCAGTGCTAGAGGAGGAAAACAGAGCTCCTACGAGCAGTACTTC.

This clonotype appeared many times. The chain couples TRBV6-5 to TRBJ1-6, with D hard to call. Between the trimmed V and J ends, which lost 7 bases and 0 bases, there was a span of 10 bases. CDR3 length: 15 amino acids. The germline CDR1 and CDR2 sequences are MNHEY and SVGAGI. In DNA form, the CDR3 reads TGTGCCAGCATTAGGAAAGGCTCCTATAATTCACCCCTCCACTTT. Amino acid sequence: CASIRKGSYNSPLHF.

This clonotype was detected only a few times. The chain joins TRBV10-1 to TRBJ2-7; D is uncertain. The CDR3 has 12 amino acids. Germline V CDR1 and CDR2: WNHNN, SYGVQD (reference sequence). Trimming left V 2 bases short and J 6 bases short, with 8 bases between. CDR3 sequence: CASSEHRVEQYF. Here the CDR3 DNA reads TGCGCCAGCAGTGAGCACCGGGTCGAGCAGTACTTC.